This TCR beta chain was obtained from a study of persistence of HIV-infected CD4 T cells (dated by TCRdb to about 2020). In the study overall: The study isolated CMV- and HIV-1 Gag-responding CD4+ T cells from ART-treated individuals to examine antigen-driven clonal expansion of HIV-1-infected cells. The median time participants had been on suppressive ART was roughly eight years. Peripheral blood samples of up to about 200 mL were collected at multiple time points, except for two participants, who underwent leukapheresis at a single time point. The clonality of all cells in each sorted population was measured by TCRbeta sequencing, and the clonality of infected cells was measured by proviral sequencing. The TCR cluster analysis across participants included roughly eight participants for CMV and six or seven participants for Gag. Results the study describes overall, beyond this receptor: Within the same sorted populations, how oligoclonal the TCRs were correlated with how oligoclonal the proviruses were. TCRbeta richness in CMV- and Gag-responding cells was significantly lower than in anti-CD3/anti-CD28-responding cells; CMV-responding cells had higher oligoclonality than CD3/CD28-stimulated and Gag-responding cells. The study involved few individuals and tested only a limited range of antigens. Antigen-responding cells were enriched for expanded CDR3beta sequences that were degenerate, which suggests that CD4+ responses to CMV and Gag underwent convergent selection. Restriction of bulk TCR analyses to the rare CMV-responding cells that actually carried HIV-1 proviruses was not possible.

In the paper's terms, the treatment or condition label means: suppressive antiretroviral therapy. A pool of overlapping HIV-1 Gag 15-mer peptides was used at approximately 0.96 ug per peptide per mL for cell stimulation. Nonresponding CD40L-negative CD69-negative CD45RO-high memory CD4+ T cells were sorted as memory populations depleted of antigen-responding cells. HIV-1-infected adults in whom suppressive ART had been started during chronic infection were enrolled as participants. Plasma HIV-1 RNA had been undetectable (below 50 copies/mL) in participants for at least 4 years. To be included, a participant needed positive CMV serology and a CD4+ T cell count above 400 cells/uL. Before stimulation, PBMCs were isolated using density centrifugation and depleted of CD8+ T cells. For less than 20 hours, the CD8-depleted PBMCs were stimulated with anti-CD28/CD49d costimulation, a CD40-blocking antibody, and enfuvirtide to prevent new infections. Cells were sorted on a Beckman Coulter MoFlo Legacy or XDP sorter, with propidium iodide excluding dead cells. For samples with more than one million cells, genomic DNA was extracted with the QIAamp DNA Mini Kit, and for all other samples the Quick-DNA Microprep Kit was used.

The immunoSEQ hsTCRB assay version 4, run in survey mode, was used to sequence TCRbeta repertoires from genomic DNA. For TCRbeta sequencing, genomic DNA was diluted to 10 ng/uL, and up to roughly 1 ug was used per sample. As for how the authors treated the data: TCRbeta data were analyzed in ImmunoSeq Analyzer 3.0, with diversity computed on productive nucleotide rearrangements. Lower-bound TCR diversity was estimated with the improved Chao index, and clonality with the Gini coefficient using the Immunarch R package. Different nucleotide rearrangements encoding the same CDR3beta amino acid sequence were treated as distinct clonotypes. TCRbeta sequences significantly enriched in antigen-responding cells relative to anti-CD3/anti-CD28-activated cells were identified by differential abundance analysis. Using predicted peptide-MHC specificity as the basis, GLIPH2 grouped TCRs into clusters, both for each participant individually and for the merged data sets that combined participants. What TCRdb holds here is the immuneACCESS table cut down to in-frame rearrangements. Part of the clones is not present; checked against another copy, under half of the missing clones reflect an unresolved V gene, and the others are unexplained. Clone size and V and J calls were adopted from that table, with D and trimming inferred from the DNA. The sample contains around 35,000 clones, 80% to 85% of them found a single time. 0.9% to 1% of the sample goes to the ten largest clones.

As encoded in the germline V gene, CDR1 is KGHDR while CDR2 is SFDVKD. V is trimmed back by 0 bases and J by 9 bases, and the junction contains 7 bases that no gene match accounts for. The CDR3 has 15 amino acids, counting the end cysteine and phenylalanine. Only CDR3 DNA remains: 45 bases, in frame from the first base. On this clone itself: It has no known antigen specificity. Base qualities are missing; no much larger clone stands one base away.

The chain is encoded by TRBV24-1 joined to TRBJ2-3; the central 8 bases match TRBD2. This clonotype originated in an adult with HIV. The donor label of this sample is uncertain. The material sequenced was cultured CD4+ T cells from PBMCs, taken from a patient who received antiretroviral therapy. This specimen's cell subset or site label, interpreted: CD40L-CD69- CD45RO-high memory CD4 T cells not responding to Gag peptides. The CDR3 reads CATSDLTRGGRTQYF. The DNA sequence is TGTGCCACCAGTGATTTGACTCGGGGGGGCCGGACGCAGTATTTT.